Sequencing of this TCR beta chain was carried out in a study of PD-L1 blockade in urothelial cancer (dated by TCRdb to 2016 to 2017). Background for the entire study: Every patient began therapy at some point between 2013 and 2015 and was given atezolizumab 1,200 mg intravenously every 3 weeks. About 85% of the 29 patients were males with bladder-origin urothelial cancer, and about 65% of the roughly 30 reported a prior smoking history. Pretreatment tumor samples, along with matched peripheral blood collected serially before and after atezolizumab treatment, underwent TCR sequencing. The study was an exploratory multi-omic analysis of somatic, immune and clinical correlates of response to PD-L1 blockade with atezolizumab in urothelial cancer. Pretreatment blood TCR-seq was available for fewer than 30 patients, at least one posttreatment blood collection was obtained for some 25 patients, and tumor TCR-seq was available for some 25 patients. Blood samples gave median yields of approximately 130,000 T cells and around 88,000 unique TCRs, along with a median clonality of about 0.084. In the same patients, pretreatment tumors underwent whole exome sequencing and RNA sequencing in addition to TCR sequencing. Roughly 9 patients reached durable clinical benefit, while 15 to 20 patients did not. Blood samples were analyzed at 3 weeks after treatment start (second dose) and at 6 weeks after treatment start. Durable clinical benefit was defined as a progression-free survival longer than 6 months, and TCR features were additionally tested against progression-free survival and overall survival. An ECOG performance status of 0 or 1 was recorded for the patients, and 0 to 3 prior chemotherapy regimens had been received by the patients. The paper as a whole reports these results and caveats: Among patients with durable benefit, tumor-associated TCR clones showed greater expansion in peripheral blood 3 weeks after treatment started (n ≈ 22, p = 0.022). Because the sample size was small (n of about 29) and many exploratory analyses were performed, the results are intended to be hypothesis-generating. Improved progression-free and overall survival was associated with having pretreatment peripheral blood TCR clonality below the median.

Trimming leaves V shorter by 7 bases and J shorter by 3 bases, with the junction holding 10 bases beyond the gene matches. From cysteine to phenylalanine, the CDR3 is 15 amino acids long. Only the CDR3 part of the read is kept: 45 bases, read in frame from the first base. CDR1 SQVTM and CDR2 ANQGSEA are derived from the germline V gene. In the paper's terms, the time point label means: peripheral blood 6 weeks after treatment start. The cohort included 29 patients with locally advanced or metastatic urothelial carcinoma who were treated at Memorial Sloan Kettering on a trial protocol. Peripheral blood mononuclear cells were collected pretreatment and during treatment, with between 1 and 8 total time points per patient. The Qiagen DNeasy Blood extraction kit was used to purify genomic DNA from total PBMCs and tumor samples. PBMCs were collected pretreatment and during treatment, and were isolated and stored as previously described.

In the case of this clone: What antigen it recognizes has not been identified. No qualities accompany the bases; no much larger clone lies one base away.

Synthetic TCR analog templates were spiked into each PCR so that absolute template abundance could be estimated from read counts. TCRbeta CDR3 regions were amplified from genomic DNA with bias-controlled V and J gene primers using the immunoSEQ assay. Sequencing of rearranged TCRbeta segments was performed at approximately 20X coverage. In the source study's methods: Sequencing errors were corrected by clustering, and CDR3s were annotated against IMGT so that V, D and J genes could be assigned. Downstream analyses used only productive TCRbeta rearrangements and left out out-of-frame or stop-codon sequences. To compute clonality, Shannon entropy was normalized by the log of the number of unique productive sequences and then subtracted from one. Clones differing between time points or between blood and tumor were identified using Fisher's exact test with Benjamini-Hochberg correction, with an adjusted p below 0.01 applied as the threshold. Imported from immuneACCESS, the table was reduced by TCRdb to in-frame sequences with V and J called. These copies leave out some clones; in studies compared against another copy, an unresolved V gene accounts for under half, and the cause of the remainder is not known. The V and J calls and clone size were taken over from that table, and D and trimming were inferred from the DNA. This sample holds 40,000 or so clones; roughly 86% were observed only once. The ten largest make up about 13% of the sample.

This clonotype was sampled from a man in his sixties with urothelial cancer. This chain is built from TRBV29-1 and TRBJ2-5; 11 bases in between match TRBD2. Here the sequenced sample was PBMCs, taken around atezolizumab (anti-PD-L1) treatment. For the CDR3, the sequence is CSAETSGGWKETQYF. Here is the DNA: TGCAGCGCCGAAACTAGCGGGGGATGGAAAGAGACCCAGTACTTC.